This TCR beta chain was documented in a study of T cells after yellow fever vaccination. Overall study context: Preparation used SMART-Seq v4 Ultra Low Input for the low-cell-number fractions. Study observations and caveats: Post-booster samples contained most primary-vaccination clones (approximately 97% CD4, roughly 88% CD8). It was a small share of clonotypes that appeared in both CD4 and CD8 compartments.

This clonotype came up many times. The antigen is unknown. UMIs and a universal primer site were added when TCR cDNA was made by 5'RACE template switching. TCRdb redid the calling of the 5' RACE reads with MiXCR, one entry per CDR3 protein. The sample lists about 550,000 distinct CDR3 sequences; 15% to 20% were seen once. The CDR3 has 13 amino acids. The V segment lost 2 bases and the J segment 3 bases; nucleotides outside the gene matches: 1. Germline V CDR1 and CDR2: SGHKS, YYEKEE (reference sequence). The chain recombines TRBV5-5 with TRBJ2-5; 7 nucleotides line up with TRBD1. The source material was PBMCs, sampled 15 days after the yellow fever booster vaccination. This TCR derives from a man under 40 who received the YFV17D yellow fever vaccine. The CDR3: CASSFTGEETQYF. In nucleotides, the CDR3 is TGTGCCAGCAGCTTTACAGGGGAAGAGACCCAGTACTTC.